This TCR beta chain came from a study of Graves' ophthalmopathy and Graves' hyperthyroidism. Study-wide results and caveats: The authors also found most expanded thyroid clonotypes above 0.001 frequency in blood. The study's model predicted ophthalmopathy progression at over 55% sensitivity and approximately 72% specificity.

Per the germline V gene, CDR1 is MDHEN and CDR2 is SYDVKM. This CDR3 comprises 14 residues. Between the trimmed V and J ends, which lost 2 bases and 6 bases, there was a span of 13 bases. Fresh peripheral blood, around 9.3 ml, was the PBMC source. The authors amplified TCR beta CDR3 regions, and they did so from RNA transcripts for repertoire sequencing. Amplification began with first-round RT-PCR using HTBI primers, then second-round multiplex PCR was performed. TCRdb re-derived calls from the multiplex PCR reads in MiXCR, one entry per CDR3 protein. The sample holds fewer than 400,000 distinct CDR3 sequences, about a sixth seen once. This clonotype appeared a single time. Its antigen is still unknown.

The chain uses TRBV28 and TRBJ1-1; no definite D call. Sequenced material: peripheral blood. The sequence derives from a woman aged 18-29 years with Graves' ophthalmopathy. CDR3 sequence reads: CASSLPLYRAEAFF. CDR3 sequence (DNA): TGTGCCAGCAGTTTACCCCTTTATAGGGCTGAAGCTTTCTTT.